Presented here are 13 T cell receptor beta chains from one specimen sequenced in a study of response to subunit inactivated influenza vaccine. TCRdb independently ran MiXCR on the RT-PCR reads; one entry per CDR3 protein. The sample gives roughly 670,000 distinct CDR3 sequences, around 13% of which show up once; 7.5% to 8% is in the top ten. The sequencing used PBMCs from blood, collected less than 15 days before vaccination. Receptor source: a man aged 50 or older who received an inactivated influenza vaccine.

This clonotype showed up just a few times. The chain links TRBV6-1 to TRBJ1-6; 8 positions match TRBD1. J was trimmed by 14 bases and V by 4 bases; bases with no gene match: 7. Germline assignment: CDR1 MNHNS and CDR2 SASEGT. The CDR3 has 13 amino acids. The CDR3 region has the DNA TGTGCCAGCAGTGTTTCGGACAGGGAAGCCCTCCACTTT. Translation gives CASSVSDREALHF.

The sample holds many counts of this clonotype. The chain joins TRBV4-2 to TRBJ2-3, with 12 bases matching TRBD2. In germline, CDR1 is LGHNA, CDR2 YNFKEQ. V shed 4 bases and J 1 base; nucleotides not matched to a gene: 3. The CDR3 runs 16 residues. In DNA form, the CDR3 reads TGTGCCAGCAGCCCCGGGACTAGCGGGCGCACAGATACGCAGTATTTT. It is translated as CASSPGTSGRTDTQYF.

This clonotype was recorded many times. The J gene is TRBJ2-2, the V gene TRBV12-3 or TRBV12-4; D may be TRBD2 (5 bases). The CDR3 consists of 15 residues. V gave up 7 bases and J gave up 0 bases, with 12 bases separating them. The CDR3 spells CASTPGSTNTGELFF. The CDR3 region has the DNA TGTGCCAGCACCCCGGGGTCAACGAACACCGGGGAGCTGTTTTTT.

The chain employs TRBV20-1 and TRBJ2-7; 7 bases line up with TRBD2. Germline CDR1 DFQATT, CDR2 SNEGSKA (reference sequence). CDR3 length: 12 amino acids. Germline trimming cut 2 bases from V and 4 bases from J; bases unmatched to any gene: 2. CDR3 bases: TGCAGTGCTAGACTTAGCGGGTACGAGCAGTACTTC. Protein sequence: CSARLSGYEQYF.

The gene calls are TRBV6-2 or TRBV6-3 and TRBJ2-7, with 7 bases identical to TRBD2. With V trimmed by 5 bases and J by 10 bases, 11 bases remained unmatched. Germline CDR1 and CDR2: MNHEY and SVGEGT. The CDR3 loop spans 13 amino acids. Here the CDR3 DNA reads TGTGCCAGCAGTAACTTGGGGACTATAGACCAGTACTTC. Protein: CASSNLGTIDQYF.

This clonotype was counted between two and nine times. CDR3 sequence (DNA): TGCAGTGGGAGGCCTGGGGGGAGCACAGATACGCAGTATTTT. This translates into CSGRPGGSTDTQYF. The rearrangement links TRBV20-1 to TRBJ2-3, with D maybe TRBD2 (6 bases). The germline V and J ends were trimmed by 7 bases and 0 bases, with 14 bases remaining between them. Germline CDR1 DFQATT, CDR2 SNEGSKA (reference sequence). CDR3 length: 14 amino acids.

This clonotype was picked up a small number of times. V gene TRBV27 combines with J gene TRBJ1-5; D gene uncertain. The CDR3 is made up of 13 amino acids. CDR1 MNHEY and CDR2 SMNVEV come from the germline V gene (reference sequence). Trimming left V 0 bases short and J 6 bases short, with 6 bases between. The CDR3 sequence is CASSLSFSQPQHF. The CDR3, as DNA: TGTGCCAGCAGTTTATCGTTTTCTCAGCCCCAGCATTTT.

The rearrangement links TRBV5-1 to TRBJ2-7; D is possibly TRBD1 (5 bases). Trimming took 3 bases from V and 3 from J, leaving 16 bases between them. Germline V gives CDR1 SGHRS, CDR2 YFSETQ. The CDR3 consists of 15 residues. This chain's CDR3 is CASSSLGQGGYEQYF. The CDR3 nucleotides read TGCGCCAGCAGCTCGCTGGGCCAGGGCGGCTACGAGCAGTACTTC.

This chain joins TRBV29-1 and TRBJ2-5, with D perhaps TRBD1 or TRBD2 (5 bases each). Germline CDR1 and CDR2: SQVTM and ANQGSEA. The V and J ends lost 5 bases and 1 base respectively, with 14 bases between them. The CDR3 contains 14 residues. This CDR3 reads CSVQVPGSQETQYF. The CDR3, as DNA: TGCAGCGTTCAAGTCCCAGGGAGCCAAGAGACCCAGTACTTC.

The chain has TRBV2 and TRBJ1-1, with D uncertain. The germline gives CDR1 SNHLY, CDR2 FYNNEI. This CDR3 contains 14 residues. Trimming pared 4 bases from V and 1 base from J, leaving 10 bases between. Written as DNA, the CDR3 is TGTGCCAGCAGTGCCTTCACTACGAACACTGAAGCTTTCTTT. As protein: CASSAFTTNTEAFF.

This clonotype was observed a few times. The genes are TRBV4-1 and TRBJ2-7; 8 bases match TRBD1. The CDR3 is 14 amino acids. Looked up from germline, CDR1 is MGHRA and CDR2 is YSYEKL. V lost 1 base to trimming and J lost 3 bases; unmatched junction nucleotides: 2. CDR3 residues: CASSQVGQDYEQYF. Here the CDR3 DNA reads TGCGCCAGCAGCCAAGTGGGACAGGACTACGAGCAGTACTTC.

This clonotype was observed a few times. The V call is TRBV20-1, the J call TRBJ2-7; 7 bases fit TRBD1. Germline CDR1 is DFQATT and CDR2 is SNEGSKA (reference sequence). The junction had 15 bases not matched to a gene; V was cut back by 6 bases and J by 4 bases. CDR3 length: 15 residues. DNA for the CDR3: TGCAGTGCCACTTCCCCCGACAGGGTGAGATACGAGCAGTACTTC. The encoded protein is CSATSPDRVRYEQYF.

The sample holds a few counts of this clonotype. The rearrangement uses TRBV3-1 and TRBJ1-5; possible D gene TRBD1, 6 bases. The V and J ends lost 1 base and 0 bases respectively, with 10 bases between them. CDR1 and CDR2 from the germline V gene are LGHDT and YNNKEL (reference sequence). The CDR3 totals 16 residues. CDR3 sequence: CASSQGGGSSNQPQHF. CDR3 coding DNA: TGTGCCAGCAGCCAAGGGGGGGGCTCTAGCAATCAGCCCCAGCATTTT.